The entry that follows covers one TCR beta chain sequence. This sample was taken from a study of blood T cell repertoires in COVID-19. About the study: The United States, Italy and Spain provided the acute and convalescent COVID-19 samples. From T cells, B-cell-depleted T cells, or PBMCs came the material, which was cDNA or gDNA.

Authors' data handling: By means of reference gene primer amplification, nucleated cell counts were estimated. The assay was immunoSEQ multiplex PCR, and TCRdb's table has in-frame clones only and misses some. The V and J calls and clone size were taken over from that table, and D and trimming were inferred from the DNA. This table has about 190,000 clones, more than 60% appearing once. The receptor comes from a woman aged 50 to 60 with acute or convalescent COVID-19. The sequenced sample was peripheral blood.

The CDR3 spells CASSLNRAGGPETQYF. In DNA form, the CDR3 reads TGTGCCAGCAGCTTAAATAGAGCGGGGGGGCCAGAGACCCAGTACTTC. V and J are TRBV7-6 and TRBJ2-5, with 10 bases fitting TRBD2. This CDR3 spans 16 amino acids. Germline CDR1 is SGHVS and CDR2 is FNYEAQ. V gave up 2 bases and J gave up 4 bases; unmatched junction bases: 7. Filled out from reference TRBV7-6 and TRBJ2-5, the complete variable domain reads GAGVSQSPRYKVTKRGQDVALRCDPISGHVSLYWYRQALGQGPEFLTYFNYEAQQDKSGLPNDRFSAERPEGSISTLTIQRTEQRDSAMYRCASSLNRAGGPETQYFGPGTRLLVL.